This paragraph reports one T cell receptor beta chain. The CDR3 runs 14 residues. Trimming removed 5 bases from V and 3 bases from J, with 13 bases in between. The V gene's germline CDR1 is LNHDA and CDR2 SQIVND (reference sequence). These data originate in a study of cytomegalovirus exposure and HLA in healthy donors. Study summary: A preliminary data release comprised around 90 million unique TCRs obtained from HLA-typed donors.

PCR employed 60 Vbeta and 13 Jbeta primers. Profiled with immunoSEQ multiplex PCR; TCRdb holds only in-frame clones, not every one. The table lists about 120,000 clones, roughly 75% of them singletons. Sequencing was done on a sample of PBMCs. The chain couples TRBV19 to TRBJ2-5; no clear D gene. The receptor's source is a female donor in good health and CMV-seronegative. CDR3 in DNA: TGTGCCAGTAGTGGGTTTTGGAGCGAAGAGACCCAGTACTTC. Residues: CASSGFWSEETQYF.